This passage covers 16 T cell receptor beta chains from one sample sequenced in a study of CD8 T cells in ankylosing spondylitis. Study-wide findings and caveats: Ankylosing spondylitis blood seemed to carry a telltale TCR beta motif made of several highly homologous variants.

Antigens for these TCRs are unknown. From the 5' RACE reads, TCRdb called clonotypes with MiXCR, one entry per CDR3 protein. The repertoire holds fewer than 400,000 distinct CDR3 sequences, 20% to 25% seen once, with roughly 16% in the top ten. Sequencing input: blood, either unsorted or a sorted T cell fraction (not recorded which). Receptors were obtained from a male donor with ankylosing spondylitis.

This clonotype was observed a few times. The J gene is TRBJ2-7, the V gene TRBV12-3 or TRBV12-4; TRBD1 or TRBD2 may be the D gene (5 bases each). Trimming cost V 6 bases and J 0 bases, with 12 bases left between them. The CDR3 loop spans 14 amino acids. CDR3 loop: CASRRRDGSYEQYF. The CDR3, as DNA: TGTGCCAGCAGACGTAGGGACGGCTCCTACGAGCAGTACTTC.

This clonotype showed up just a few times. CDR3 protein: CAIKADENEQFF. The CDR3 region has the DNA TGTGCCATCAAAGCGGATGAGAATGAGCAGTTCTTC. This chain connects TRBV10-3 to TRBJ2-1, with TRBD2 as a possible D gene (5 bases). Trimming took 7 bases from V and 7 from J, leaving 11 bases between them. The germline gives CDR1 ENHRY, CDR2 SYGVKD. The CDR3 length is 12 residues.

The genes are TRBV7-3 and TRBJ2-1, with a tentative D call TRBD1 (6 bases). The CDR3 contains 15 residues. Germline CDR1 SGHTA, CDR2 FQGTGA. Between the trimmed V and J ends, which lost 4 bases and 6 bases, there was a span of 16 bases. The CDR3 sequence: CASSSKRGTGNEQFF. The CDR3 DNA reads TGTGCCAGCAGCTCAAAAAGGGGGACGGGCAATGAGCAGTTCTTC. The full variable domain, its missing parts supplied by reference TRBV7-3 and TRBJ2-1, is GAGVSQTPSNKVTEKGKYVELRCDPISGHTALYWYRQSLGQGPEFLIYFQGTGAADDSGLPNDRFFAVRPEGSVSTLKIQRTERGDSAVYLCASSSKRGTGNEQFFGPGTRLTVL.

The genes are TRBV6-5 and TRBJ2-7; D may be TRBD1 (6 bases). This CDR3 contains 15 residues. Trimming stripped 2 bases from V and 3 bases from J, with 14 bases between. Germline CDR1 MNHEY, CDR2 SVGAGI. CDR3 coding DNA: TGTGCCAGCAGTTACCTGCCGGACAGACGCTACGAGCAGTACTTC. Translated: CASSYLPDRRYEQYF.

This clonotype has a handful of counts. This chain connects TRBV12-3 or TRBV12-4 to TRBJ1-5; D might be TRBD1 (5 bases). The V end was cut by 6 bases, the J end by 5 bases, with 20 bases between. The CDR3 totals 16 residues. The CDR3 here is CASSPQVGRADQPQHF. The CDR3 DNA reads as TGTGCCAGCAGCCCCCAAGTGGGCAGGGCGGATCAGCCCCAGCATTTT.

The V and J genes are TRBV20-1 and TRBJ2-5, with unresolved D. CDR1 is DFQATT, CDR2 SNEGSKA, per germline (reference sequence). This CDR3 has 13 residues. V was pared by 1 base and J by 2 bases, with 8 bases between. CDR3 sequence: CSARAESQETQYF. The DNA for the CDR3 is TGCAGTGCTAGAGCGGAATCGCAAGAGACCCAGTACTTC.

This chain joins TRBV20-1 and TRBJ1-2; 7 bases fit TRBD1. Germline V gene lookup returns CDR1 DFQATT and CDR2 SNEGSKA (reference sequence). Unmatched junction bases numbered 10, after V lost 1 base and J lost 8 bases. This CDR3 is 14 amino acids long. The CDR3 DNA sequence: TGCAGTGCTAGAGCTCCCGGGACAGTATCCGGCTACACCTTC. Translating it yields CSARAPGTVSGYTF.

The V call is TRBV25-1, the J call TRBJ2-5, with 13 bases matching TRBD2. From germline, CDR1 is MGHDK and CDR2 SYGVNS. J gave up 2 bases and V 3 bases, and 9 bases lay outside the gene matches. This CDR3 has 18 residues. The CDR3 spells CASSDPSPGLAGQETQYF. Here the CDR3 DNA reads TGTGCCAGCAGTGATCCCTCCCCGGGACTAGCGGGACAAGAGACCCAGTACTTC.

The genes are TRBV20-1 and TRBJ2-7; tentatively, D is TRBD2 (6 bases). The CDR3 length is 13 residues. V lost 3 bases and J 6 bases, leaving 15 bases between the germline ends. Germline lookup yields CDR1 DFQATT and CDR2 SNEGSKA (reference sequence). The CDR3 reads CSASGPGRREQYF. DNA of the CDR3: TGCAGTGCTAGCGGGCCAGGGAGGCGCGAGCAGTACTTC.

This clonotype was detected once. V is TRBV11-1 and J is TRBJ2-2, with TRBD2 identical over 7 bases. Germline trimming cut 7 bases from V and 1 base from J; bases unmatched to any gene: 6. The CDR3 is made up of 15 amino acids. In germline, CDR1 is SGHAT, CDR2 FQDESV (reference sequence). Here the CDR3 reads CASTRGRLNTGELFF. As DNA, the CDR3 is TGTGCCAGCACCCGCGGGAGACTGAACACCGGGGAGCTGTTTTTT. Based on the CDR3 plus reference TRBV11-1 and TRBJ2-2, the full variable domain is EAEVAQSPRYKITEKSQAVAFWCDPISGHATLYWYRQILGQGPELLVQFQDESVVDDSQLPKDRFSAERLKGVDSTLKIQPAELGDSAMYLCASTRGRLNTGELFFGEGSRLTVL.

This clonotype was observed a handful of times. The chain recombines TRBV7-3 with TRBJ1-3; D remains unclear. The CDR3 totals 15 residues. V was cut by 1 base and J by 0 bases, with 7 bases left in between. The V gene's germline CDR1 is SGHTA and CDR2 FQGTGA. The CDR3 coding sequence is TGTGCCAGCAGCTTAAGAGGCGGCTCTGGAAACACCATATATTTT. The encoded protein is CASSLRGGSGNTIYF.

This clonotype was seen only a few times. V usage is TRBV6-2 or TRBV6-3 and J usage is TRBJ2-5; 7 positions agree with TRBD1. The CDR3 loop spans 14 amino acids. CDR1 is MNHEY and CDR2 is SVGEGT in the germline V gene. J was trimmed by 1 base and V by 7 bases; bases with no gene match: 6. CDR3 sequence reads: CASKQDRAQETQYF. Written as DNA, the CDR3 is TGTGCCAGCAAACAAGACAGGGCCCAAGAGACCCAGTACTTC.

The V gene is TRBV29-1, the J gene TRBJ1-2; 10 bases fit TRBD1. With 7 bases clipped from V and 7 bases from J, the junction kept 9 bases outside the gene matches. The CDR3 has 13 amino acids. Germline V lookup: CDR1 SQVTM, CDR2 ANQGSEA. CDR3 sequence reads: CSAVTGGAGGYTF. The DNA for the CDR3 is TGCAGCGCTGTGACAGGGGGCGCGGGTGGCTACACCTTC.

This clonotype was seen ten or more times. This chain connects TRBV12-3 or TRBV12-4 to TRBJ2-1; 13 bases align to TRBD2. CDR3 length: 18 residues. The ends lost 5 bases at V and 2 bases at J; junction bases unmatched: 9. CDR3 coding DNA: TGTGCCAGCAGTCCCAATACCGGGACTAGCGGGGCCTACAATGAGCAGTTCTTC. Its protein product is CASSPNTGTSGAYNEQFF.

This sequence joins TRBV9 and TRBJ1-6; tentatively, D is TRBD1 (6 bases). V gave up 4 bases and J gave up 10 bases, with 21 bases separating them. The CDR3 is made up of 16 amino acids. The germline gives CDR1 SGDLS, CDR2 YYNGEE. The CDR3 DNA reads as TGTGCCAGCAGCAGAGACCCGGGGGGCGGTCAGTCACCCCTCCACTTT. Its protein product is CASSRDPGGGQSPLHF.

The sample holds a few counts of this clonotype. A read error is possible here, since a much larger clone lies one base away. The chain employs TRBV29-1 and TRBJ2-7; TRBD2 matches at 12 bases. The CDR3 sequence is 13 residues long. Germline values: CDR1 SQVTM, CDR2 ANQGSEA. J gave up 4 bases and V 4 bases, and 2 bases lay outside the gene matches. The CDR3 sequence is CSVVTSGSYEQYF. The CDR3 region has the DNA TGCAGCGTTGTGACTAGCGGGAGTTACGAGCAGTACTTC.